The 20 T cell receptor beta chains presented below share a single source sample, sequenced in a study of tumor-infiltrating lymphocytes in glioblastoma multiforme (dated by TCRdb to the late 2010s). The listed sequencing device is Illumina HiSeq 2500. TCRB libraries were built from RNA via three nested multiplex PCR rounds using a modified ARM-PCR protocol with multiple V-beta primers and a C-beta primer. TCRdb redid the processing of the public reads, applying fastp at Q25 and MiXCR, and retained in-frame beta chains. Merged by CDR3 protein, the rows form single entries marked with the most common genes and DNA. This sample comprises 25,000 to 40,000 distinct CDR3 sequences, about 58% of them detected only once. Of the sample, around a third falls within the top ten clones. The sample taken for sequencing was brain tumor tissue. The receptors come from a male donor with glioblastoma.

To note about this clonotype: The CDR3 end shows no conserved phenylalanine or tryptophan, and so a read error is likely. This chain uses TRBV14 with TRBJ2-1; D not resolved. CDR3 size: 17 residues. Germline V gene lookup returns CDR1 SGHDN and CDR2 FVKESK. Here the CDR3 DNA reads TGTGCTAGCAGCCAAGAAGTTTACGGTAGCTCCTACAATGAGCAGTTCCTC. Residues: CASSQEVYGSSYNEQFL.

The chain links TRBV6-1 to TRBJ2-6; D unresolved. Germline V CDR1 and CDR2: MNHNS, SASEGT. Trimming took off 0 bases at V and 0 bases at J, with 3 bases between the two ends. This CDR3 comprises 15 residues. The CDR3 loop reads CASSEAYSGANVLTF. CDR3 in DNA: TGTGCCAGCAGTGAAGCGTACTCTGGGGCCAACGTCCTGACTTTC.

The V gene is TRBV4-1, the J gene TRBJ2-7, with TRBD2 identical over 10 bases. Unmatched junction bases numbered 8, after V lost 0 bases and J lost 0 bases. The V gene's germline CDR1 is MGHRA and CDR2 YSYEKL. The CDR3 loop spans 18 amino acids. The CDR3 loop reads CASSQDRLAGAISYEQYF. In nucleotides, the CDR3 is TGCGCCAGCAGCCAAGATCGGCTAGCGGGAGCCATCTCCTACGAGCAGTACTTC.

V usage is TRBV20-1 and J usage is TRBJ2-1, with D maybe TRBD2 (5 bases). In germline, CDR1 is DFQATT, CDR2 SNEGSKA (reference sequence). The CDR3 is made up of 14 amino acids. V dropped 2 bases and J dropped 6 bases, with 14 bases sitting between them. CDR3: CSARTRLSVNEQFF. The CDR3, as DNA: TGCAGTGCTAGAACCCGACTATCAGTCAATGAGCAGTTCTTC.

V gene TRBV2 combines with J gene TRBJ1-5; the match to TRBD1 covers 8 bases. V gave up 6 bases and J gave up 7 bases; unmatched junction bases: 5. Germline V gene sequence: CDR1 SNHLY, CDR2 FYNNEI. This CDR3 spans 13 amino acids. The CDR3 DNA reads TGTGCCAGCAGCCGGGACAGGTGGCAGCCCCAGCATTTT. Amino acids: CASSRDRWQPQHF.

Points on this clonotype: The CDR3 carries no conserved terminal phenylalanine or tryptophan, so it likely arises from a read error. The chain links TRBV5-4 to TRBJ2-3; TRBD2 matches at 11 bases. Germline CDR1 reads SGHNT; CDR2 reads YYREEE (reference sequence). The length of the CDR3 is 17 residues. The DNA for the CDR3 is TGTGCCAGCAGCTCCCGGGTAGCGGGAGGGCTCAAAGATATGCAGTATTTG. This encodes CASSSRVAGGLKDMQYL.

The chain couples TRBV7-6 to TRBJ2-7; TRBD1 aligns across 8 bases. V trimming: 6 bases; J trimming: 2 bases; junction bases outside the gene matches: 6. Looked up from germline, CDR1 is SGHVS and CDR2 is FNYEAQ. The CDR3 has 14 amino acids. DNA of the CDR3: TGTGCCAGCAGAACCGGGACAGGCCCCTACGAGCAGTACTTC. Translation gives CASRTGTGPYEQYF.

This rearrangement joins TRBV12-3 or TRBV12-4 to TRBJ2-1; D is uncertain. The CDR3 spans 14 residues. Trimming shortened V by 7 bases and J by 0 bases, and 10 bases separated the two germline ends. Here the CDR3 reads CASNLGSSYNEQFF. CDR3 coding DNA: TGTGCCAGCAACCTCGGCAGCTCCTACAATGAGCAGTTCTTC.

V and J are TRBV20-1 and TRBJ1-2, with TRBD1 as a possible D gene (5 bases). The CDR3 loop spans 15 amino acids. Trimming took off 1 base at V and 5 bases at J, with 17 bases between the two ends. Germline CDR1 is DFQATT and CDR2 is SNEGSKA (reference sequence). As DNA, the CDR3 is TGCAGTGCTAGAGCCTCCACAAGGGGCCGGTATGGCTACACCTTC. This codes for CSARASTRGRYGYTF.

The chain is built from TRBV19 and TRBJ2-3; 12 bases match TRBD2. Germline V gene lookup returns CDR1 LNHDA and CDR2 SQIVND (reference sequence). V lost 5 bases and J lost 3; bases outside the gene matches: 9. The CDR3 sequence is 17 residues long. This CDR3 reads CASSRTSGRRGTDTQYF. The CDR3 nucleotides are TGTGCCAGTAGTCGAACTAGCGGGAGGAGGGGAACAGATACGCAGTATTTT.

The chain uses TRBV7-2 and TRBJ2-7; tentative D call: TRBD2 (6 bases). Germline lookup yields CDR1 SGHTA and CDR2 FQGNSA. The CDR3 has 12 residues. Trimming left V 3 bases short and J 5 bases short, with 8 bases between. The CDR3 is CASSFTGDEQYF. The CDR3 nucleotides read TGTGCCAGCAGCTTTACGGGGGACGAGCAGTACTTC. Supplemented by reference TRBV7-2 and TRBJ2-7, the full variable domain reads GAGVSQSPSNKVTEKGKDVELRCDPISGHTALYWYRQSLGQGLEFLIYFQGNSAPDKSGLPSDRFSAERTGGSVSTLTIQRTQQEDSAVYLCASSFTGDEQYFGPGTRLTVT.

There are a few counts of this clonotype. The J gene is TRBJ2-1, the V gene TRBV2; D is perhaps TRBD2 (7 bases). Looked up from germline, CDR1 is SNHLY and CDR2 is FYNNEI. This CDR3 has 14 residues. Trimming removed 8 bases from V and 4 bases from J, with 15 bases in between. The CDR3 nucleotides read TGTGCCAGCGGGGGGGGGCTCCAATACAATGAGCAGTTCTTC. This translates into CASGGGLQYNEQFF.

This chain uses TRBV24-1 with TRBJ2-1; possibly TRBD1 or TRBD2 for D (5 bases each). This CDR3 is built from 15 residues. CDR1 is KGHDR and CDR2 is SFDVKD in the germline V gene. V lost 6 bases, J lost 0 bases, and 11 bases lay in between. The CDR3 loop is CATSLGVSSYNEQFF. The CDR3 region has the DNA TGTGCCACCAGTCTGGGGGTAAGCTCCTACAATGAGCAGTTCTTC.

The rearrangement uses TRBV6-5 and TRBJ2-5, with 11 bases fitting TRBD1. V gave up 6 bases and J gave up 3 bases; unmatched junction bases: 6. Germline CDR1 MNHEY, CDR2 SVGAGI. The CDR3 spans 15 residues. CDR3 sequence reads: CASSPGQGAEETQYF. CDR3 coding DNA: TGTGCCAGCAGCCCCGGACAGGGGGCTGAAGAGACCCAGTACTTC.

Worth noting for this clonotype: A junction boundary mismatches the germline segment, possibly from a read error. The DNA for the CDR3 is TGTGCCTGGAAGCGGCAGAGCCCCTATAATTCATCCCTCCACTTT. It specifies CAWKRQSPYNSSLHF. V usage is TRBV30 and J usage is TRBJ1-6; no definite D call. Germline V lookup: CDR1 GTSNPN, CDR2 SVGIG (reference sequence). CDR3 length equals 15 residues.

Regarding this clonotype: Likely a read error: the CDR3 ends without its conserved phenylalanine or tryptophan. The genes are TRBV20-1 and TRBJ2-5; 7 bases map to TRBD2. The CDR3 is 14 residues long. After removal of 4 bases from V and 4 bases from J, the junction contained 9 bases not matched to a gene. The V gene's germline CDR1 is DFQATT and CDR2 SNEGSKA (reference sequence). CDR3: CSAKRGLTRETQYL. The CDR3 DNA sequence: TGCAGTGCTAAGCGGGGACTGACCCGAGAGACCCAGTACCTC.

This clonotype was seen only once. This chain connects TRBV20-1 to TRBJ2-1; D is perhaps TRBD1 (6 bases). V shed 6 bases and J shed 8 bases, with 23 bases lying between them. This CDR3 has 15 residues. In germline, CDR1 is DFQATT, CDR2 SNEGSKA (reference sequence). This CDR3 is CSAGARRIGSDEQFF. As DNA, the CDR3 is TGCAGTGCGGGGGCTCGGAGGATAGGGTCGGATGAGCAGTTCTTC.

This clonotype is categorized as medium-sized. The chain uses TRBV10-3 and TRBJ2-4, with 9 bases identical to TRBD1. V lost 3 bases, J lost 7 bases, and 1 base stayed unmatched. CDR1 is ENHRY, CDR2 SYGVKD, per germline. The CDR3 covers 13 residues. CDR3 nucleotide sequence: TGTGCCATCAGTGAAGACAGGGGGAACATTCAGTACTTC. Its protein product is CAISEDRGNIQYF.

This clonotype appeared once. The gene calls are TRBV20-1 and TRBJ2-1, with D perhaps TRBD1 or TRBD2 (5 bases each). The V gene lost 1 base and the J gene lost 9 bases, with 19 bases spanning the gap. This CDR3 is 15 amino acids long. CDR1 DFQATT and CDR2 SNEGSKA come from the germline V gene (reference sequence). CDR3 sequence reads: CSARASEGLDSEQFF. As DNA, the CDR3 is TGCAGTGCTAGAGCGTCTGAGGGCCTTGACAGTGAGCAGTTCTTC.

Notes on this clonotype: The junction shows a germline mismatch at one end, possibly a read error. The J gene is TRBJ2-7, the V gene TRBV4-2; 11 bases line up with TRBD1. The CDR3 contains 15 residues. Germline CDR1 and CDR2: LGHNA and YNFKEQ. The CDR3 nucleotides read TGTGCCAACAGCTACGACCCGGGACAGGGGGGCGAGCAGTACTTC. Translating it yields CANSYDPGQGGEQYF.